The TCR beta chain under discussion was sequenced for a study of T cell responses to AZD1222 COVID-19 vaccine. Worth noting for this clone: Its antigen is still unknown.

The germline gives CDR1 LGHDT, CDR2 YNNKEL (reference sequence). The J segment lost 5 bases and the V segment lost 2 bases, leaving 10 bases of the junction unmatched. CDR3 length: 16 residues. Libraries were prepared by immunoSEQ multiplex PCR; TCRdb keeps only in-frame clonotypes and omits some of them. The table lists about 170,000 clones, over 85% of them singletons. Notes on the study in general: White British donors predominated, females outnumbered males, and clonal diversity was possibly underestimated. The repertoires were collected only after the peak T cell response.

The chain combines TRBV3-1 (or the pseudogene TRBV3-2) with TRBJ2-7; 9 bases are shared with TRBD1. This specimen was peripheral blood, taken on day 0 of AZD1222 vaccination. The sequence came from an adult in good health. This CDR3 reads CASSQLTGGMEDEQYF. As DNA, the CDR3 is TGTGCCAGCAGCCAACTCACAGGGGGCATGGAGGACGAGCAGTACTTC.